The 4 T cell receptor beta chains listed next were all sequenced from one sample in a study of T-cell memory formation after mild COVID-19 (dated by TCRdb to the early 2020s). Libraries were constructed by 5' RACE. This sample was sequenced with an Illumina NovaSeq 6000. Clones were called with MiXCR by TCRdb after fastp trimmed the public reads at Q25, and only in-frame beta chains were retained. Each CDR3 protein appears once, grouped with its most common genes and DNA. Counted in this sample were 350,000 to 450,000 distinct CDR3 sequences; approximately 20% of them appeared once. The ten largest clones take up roughly 8% of the sample. What was sequenced was PBMCs or a T cell subset sorted from them (not recorded which). These receptors all come from an adult woman who had mild COVID-19 (a few samples of this study predate the infection). The sample titles of this study are shuffled in the database, so cell type and time point are left out; the donor was told from shared clones.

V gene TRBV20-1 combines with J gene TRBJ2-5, with D possibly TRBD1 on 7 matching bases. Germline loops: CDR1 DFQATT, CDR2 SNEGSKA (reference sequence). CDR3 size: 14 residues. Trimming removed 0 bases from V and 4 bases from J, with 12 bases in between. The CDR3 sequence: CSAREAGGRETQYF. CDR3 nucleotide sequence: TGCAGTGCTAGAGAGGCAGGGGGGAGAGAGACCCAGTACTTC.

The chain links TRBV20-1 to TRBJ2-1; weak D call: TRBD2 (7 bases). V was pared by 4 bases and J by 7 bases, with 20 bases between. The CDR3 runs to 15 residues. Germline lookup yields CDR1 DFQATT and CDR2 SNEGSKA (reference sequence). The CDR3 DNA reads TGCAGTGCTACCGGGACGGGGGGCCGCAGGAATGAGCAGTTCTTC. This codes for CSATGTGGRRNEQFF.

The gene calls are TRBV7-9 and TRBJ2-7; TRBD1 aligns across 7 bases. This CDR3 has 12 amino acids. CDR1 and CDR2 (germline): SEHNR, FQNEAQ (reference sequence). V lost 3 bases to trimming and J lost 8 bases; unmatched junction nucleotides: 4. CDR3 region: CASSFSTGKQYF. The DNA for the CDR3 is TGTGCCAGCAGCTTTTCGACAGGGAAGCAGTACTTC.

The chain joins TRBV6-5 to TRBJ2-7; no definite D call. CDR3 length equals 16 residues. The V gene lost 2 bases and the J gene lost 3 bases, with 17 bases spanning the gap. CDR1 is MNHEY and CDR2 is SVGAGI in the germline V gene. In DNA form, the CDR3 reads TGTGCCAGCAGTTACGAACCGGCCCCCTCCCTCTACGAGCAGTACTTC. Protein product: CASSYEPAPSLYEQYF.